This entry lists 8 T cell receptor beta chains sequenced from one sample in a study of cytomegalovirus exposure and HLA in healthy donors. The PCR was carried out with 60 Vbeta primers and 13 Jbeta primers. The assay was immunoSEQ multiplex PCR, and TCRdb's table has in-frame clones only and misses some. This table has 110,000 to 150,000 clones, roughly 80% appearing once. The sample comprised PBMCs. The receptors come from a boy aged 2 to 10 in good health and CMV-seronegative.

V usage is TRBV7-9 and J usage is TRBJ2-3; the match to TRBD2 covers 8 bases. CDR1 and CDR2 (germline): SEHNR, FQNEAQ (reference sequence). The CDR3 is made up of 17 amino acids. V lost 1 base to trimming and J lost 5 bases; unmatched junction nucleotides: 11. The CDR3 nucleotides are TGTGCCAGCAGCTTAGGGCGGCCCGGACTAGCTCTAGATACGCAGTATTTT. This gives the protein CASSLGRPGLALDTQYF.

The V and J genes are TRBV11-3 and TRBJ1-3; D gene ambiguous. Germline-derived CDR1 and CDR2 are SGHNT and YENEEA. V was shortened by 5 bases and J by 2 bases, with 7 bases between the two germline ends. The CDR3 extends over 13 amino acids. The CDR3 sequence is CASSQAPGNTIYF. DNA for the CDR3: TGTGCCAGCAGCCAGGCGCCTGGAAACACCATATATTTT.

The chain combines TRBV30 with TRBJ1-5, with 7 bases fitting TRBD1. CDR3 size: 13 residues. Germline lookup yields CDR1 GTSNPN and CDR2 SVGIG (reference sequence). J gave up 7 bases and V 0 bases, and 3 bases lay outside the gene matches. CDR3 in amino acids: CAWSVQGGQPQHF. CDR3 nucleotide sequence: TGTGCCTGGAGTGTGCAGGGGGGACAGCCCCAGCATTTT.

The chain combines TRBV11-3 with TRBJ1-1; D is unclear. CDR1 is SGHNT and CDR2 is YENEEA in the germline V gene. V lost 3 bases, J lost 3 bases, and 17 bases lay in between. The CDR3 totals 16 residues. CDR3 DNA: TGTGCCAGCAGCTTTAGGGCCCCGGGAAGTTACACTGAAGCTTTCTTT. Its protein is CASSFRAPGSYTEAFF.

V usage is TRBV11-2 and J usage is TRBJ2-1; 7 bases line up with TRBD2. The CDR3 is made up of 13 amino acids. Germline CDR1 SGHAT, CDR2 FQNNGV. Trimming at V came to 7 bases and at J to 8 bases, leaving 8 bases not matched to a gene. CDR3 amino acids: CASTPPGRDEQFF. As DNA, the CDR3 is TGTGCCAGCACCCCCCCAGGGAGGGATGAGCAGTTCTTC.

V is TRBV7-3 and J is TRBJ2-1, with 8 nucleotides matching TRBD2. The CDR3 has 15 amino acids. J gave up 4 bases and V 3 bases, and 5 bases lay outside the gene matches. Germline lookup yields CDR1 SGHTA and CDR2 FQGTGA. CDR3 region: CASSFELAVYNEQFF. The CDR3 nucleotides are TGTGCCAGCAGCTTCGAACTAGCGGTTTACAATGAGCAGTTCTTC.

This chain connects TRBV2 to TRBJ2-1, with D uncertain. Germline V lookup: CDR1 SNHLY, CDR2 FYNNEI. Between the trimmed V and J ends, which lost 4 bases and 0 bases, there was a span of 13 bases. The CDR3 runs to 16 residues. CDR3 sequence (DNA): TGTGCCAGCAGTGTTTTGGGCTCTCGCTCCTACAATGAGCAGTTCTTC. It specifies CASSVLGSRSYNEQFF.

The table lists this clone with a count of one. The chain couples TRBV19 to TRBJ2-5; D call uncertain. The CDR3 is made up of 13 amino acids. Germline assignment: CDR1 LNHDA and CDR2 SQIVND (reference sequence). V lost 5 bases to trimming and J lost 1 base, with 8 bases between them. For the CDR3, the DNA is TGTGCCAGTAGTGCAACTACCCAAGAGACCCAGTACTTC. Amino acids: CASSATTQETQYF.